This TCR beta chain was captured by sequencing in a study of T cell responses to AZD1222 COVID-19 vaccine. Here immunoSEQ multiplex PCR was the method, and the copy in TCRdb shows in-frame clones only, minus some. The sample lists 150,000 to 200,000 clones, 90% to 95% occurring once. Study results and caveats: Distributed over spike, vaccine-associated CD4 TCRs predominated at 160-218 and 743-854. A rise in Spike-specific TCR breadth and depth followed two AZD1222 doses. Only 5 or 6 AZD1222 recipients tested seropositive at baseline.

V lost 3 bases and J 4 bases, leaving 17 bases between the germline ends. Looked up from germline, CDR1 is SGHDT and CDR2 is YYEEEE. This CDR3 contains 17 residues. A remark on this clone: What it binds is unknown.

The source was peripheral blood, collected 28 days after the second AZD1222 dose. The source of this sequence is an adult who received the AZD1222 COVID-19 vaccine. The V call is TRBV5-6, the J call TRBJ1-6; D is possibly TRBD1 (5 bases). The CDR3 nucleotides read TGTGCCAGCAGCTGGAGGAGGGGCGACTCATATAATTCACCCCTCCACTTT. Its translation is CASSWRRGDSYNSPLHF.